Listed below are T cell receptor beta chains from one sample, sequenced in a study of long-term antiretroviral therapy in people with HIV. Using immunoSEQ multiplex PCR, the repertoire was profiled, and TCRdb retains in-frame clones only, with some absent. The top ten clones hold about 5.7% of a sample with fewer than 40,000 clones, approximately 85% of them seen once. The sample consisted of unsorted PBMCs, taken 3.1 years after starting antiretroviral therapy. Receptors were obtained from a woman in her 50s with HIV. The CDR3 runs from the conserved cysteine through the conserved F or W. Fields, in order: V gene, clone size, J gene, CDR3 protein. Clone sizes are given selectively: once, few, many, or a class where the clone is expanded.

v_call: TRBV27; clone_size: once; j_call: TRBJ2-5; cdr3_aa: CASGRTGYETQYF
v_call: TRBV6-6; clone_size: NA; j_call: TRBJ1-5; cdr3_aa: CASSGREEQPQHF
v_call: TRBV5-1; clone_size: NA; j_call: TRBJ2-2; cdr3_aa: CASTTGTRGSTGELFF
v_call: TRBV10-3; clone_size: NA; j_call: TRBJ2-2; cdr3_aa: CASRAENTGELFF
v_call: TRBV6-5; clone_size: once; j_call: TRBJ2-1; cdr3_aa: CASSIRTSPNEQFF
v_call: TRBV7-2; clone_size: NA; j_call: TRBJ2-7; cdr3_aa: CASSLLWGPGQGSSYEQYF
v_call: TRBV7-8; clone_size: NA; j_call: TRBJ1-1; cdr3_aa: CASRFGGGMNTEAFF
v_call: TRBV19; clone_size: NA; j_call: TRBJ1-4; cdr3_aa: CASSMTSTNEKLFF
v_call: TRBV20-1; clone_size: NA; j_call: TRBJ1-3; cdr3_aa: CSAYQGNTIYF
v_call: TRBV5-1; clone_size: few; j_call: TRBJ2-7; cdr3_aa: CASSLGPPLLAGGAQYF
v_call: TRBV6-5; clone_size: NA; j_call: TRBJ2-5; cdr3_aa: CASSYFLGGGAETQYF
v_call: TRBV5-6; clone_size: once; j_call: TRBJ1-5; cdr3_aa: CASSLGHEPYSNQPQHF
v_call: TRBV6-5; clone_size: once; j_call: TRBJ1-2; cdr3_aa: CASRTGFYGYTF
v_call: TRBV7-9; clone_size: NA; j_call: TRBJ2-4; cdr3_aa: CASSGGSGTAKNIQYF
v_call: TRBV25-1; clone_size: NA; j_call: TRBJ1-2; cdr3_aa: CASSGSLGTVINYGYTF
v_call: TRBV18; clone_size: NA; j_call: TRBJ1-6; cdr3_aa: CASSPGDSSNSPLHF
v_call: TRBV7-8; clone_size: NA; j_call: TRBJ2-1; cdr3_aa: CASSLVGSGGRARTWNEQFF
v_call: TRBV18; clone_size: NA; j_call: TRBJ1-5; cdr3_aa: CASSWTGYNQPQHF
v_call: TRBV5-1; clone_size: NA; j_call: TRBJ2-3; cdr3_aa: CASSLTSGGAADTQYF
v_call: TRBV2; clone_size: NA; j_call: TRBJ2-7; cdr3_aa: CASRGGQGTYEQYF
v_call: TRBV5-4; clone_size: NA; j_call: TRBJ2-2; cdr3_aa: CASSSWTGPAGELFF
v_call: TRBV7-3; clone_size: few; j_call: TRBJ1-3; cdr3_aa: CASSLVGGNSGNTIYF
v_call: TRBV9; clone_size: NA; j_call: TRBJ1-2; cdr3_aa: CASSPGDVYGYTF